These 17 T cell receptor beta chains originate from one sample sequenced in a study of T cells in Graves' hyperthyroidism and ophthalmopathy. There were TCR beta CDR3 regions amplified from RNA transcripts. First-round RT-PCR targeting the TCR CDR3 was performed with the HTBI primer set. TCRdb independently ran MiXCR on the multiplex PCR reads; one entry per CDR3 protein. The sample consists of some 300,000 distinct CDR3 sequences, roughly 20% of them appearing once. The sequencing sample was made of blood. These TCRs come from a man aged 45-65 years with Graves' ophthalmopathy.

The chain recombines TRBV6-6 with TRBJ2-7; no clear D. CDR3 length equals 11 residues. Germline lookup yields CDR1 MNHNY and CDR2 SVGAGI (reference sequence). Deletions cut 0 bases from V and 7 bases from J, with 4 bases between. The CDR3 sequence: CASSYSGEQYF. The DNA of the CDR3 is TGTGCCAGCAGTTACTCGGGGGAGCAGTACTTC.

This clonotype was counted ten times or more. The chain joins TRBV11-2 to TRBJ2-1; D uncertain. The germline gives CDR1 SGHAT, CDR2 FQNNGV. V was shortened by 2 bases and J by 6 bases, with 11 bases between the two germline ends. The CDR3 extends over 14 amino acids. The CDR3 sequence: CASSLYELLNEQFF. Here the CDR3 DNA reads TGTGCCAGCAGCTTATATGAGCTACTCAATGAGCAGTTCTTC.

This clonotype was seen at least ten times. The chain recombines TRBV5-1 with TRBJ2-5; 9 bases are shared with TRBD2. Germline CDR1 and CDR2: SGHRS and YFSETQ. With 3 bases clipped from V and 5 bases from J, the junction kept 11 bases outside the gene matches. The CDR3 contains 16 residues. In nucleotides, the CDR3 is TGCGCCAGCAGCTGGTCCTCTAGCGGGAAGTCCGAGACCCAGTACTTC. It codes for CASSWSSSGKSETQYF.

To note about this clonotype: A read error may produce the germline difference seen at one junction end. This chain uses TRBV6-1 with TRBJ2-1; TRBD2 agrees at 8 bases. The germline gives CDR1 MNHNS, CDR2 SASEGT. There are 15 residues in the CDR3. The CDR3, as DNA: TGTGCCAGCAGTCAAGCGGGAGCGGGCTACAATGAGCAGTTCTTC. Residues: CASSQAGAGYNEQFF.

CDR3 residues: CSVVFRDRGDLREQFF. In DNA form, the CDR3 reads TGCAGCGTTGTATTCCGGGACAGGGGGGATCTCAGGGAGCAGTTCTTC. This sequence joins TRBV29-1 and TRBJ2-1; TRBD1 aligns across 11 bases. Germline V gene lookup returns CDR1 SQVTM and CDR2 ANQGSEA. The CDR3 covers 16 residues. V was pared by 4 bases and J by 10 bases, with 15 bases of the junction left unmatched.

This clonotype was seen many times. The V gene is TRBV27, the J gene TRBJ2-7; 9 bases line up with TRBD2. Germline V gives CDR1 MNHEY, CDR2 SMNVEV (reference sequence). The CDR3 is 18 amino acids. After removal of 0 bases from V and 3 bases from J, the junction contained 12 bases not matched to a gene. CDR3 region: CASSLSASGEAPLYEQYF. DNA for the CDR3: TGTGCCAGCAGTTTATCGGCTAGCGGGGAGGCACCCCTCTACGAGCAGTACTTC.

This clonotype was detected once. The chain carries TRBV28 and TRBJ2-7; no clear D. From germline, CDR1 is MDHEN and CDR2 SYDVKM. V was cut by 7 bases and J by 0 bases, with 13 bases left in between. CDR3 length equals 14 residues. The CDR3 DNA reads as TGTGCCAGCAATTCTGTGGGCCACTCCTACGAGCAGTACTTC. As protein: CASNSVGHSYEQYF.

A single count supports this clonotype. The chain uses TRBV11-2 and TRBJ2-3, with a tentative D call TRBD2 (6 bases). CDR1 SGHAT and CDR2 FQNNGV come from the germline V gene. Trimming shortened V by 3 bases and J by 3 bases, and 10 bases separated the two germline ends. The CDR3 contains 14 residues. The CDR3 DNA reads as TGTGCCAGCAGCTTCAGGGCGGGGACAGATACGCAGTATTTT. Residues: CASSFRAGTDTQYF.

This clonotype was detected many times. V and J are TRBV30 and TRBJ2-4; the match to TRBD2 covers 7 bases. CDR3 length: 15 residues. Germline V CDR1 and CDR2: GTSNPN, SVGIG (reference sequence). J gave up 7 bases and V 2 bases, and 11 bases lay outside the gene matches. CDR3 in DNA: TGTGCCTGGAGTCCCCGGGGAGGGGTCGTGAACATTCAGTACTTC. Encoded protein: CAWSPRGGVVNIQYF.

The table lists this clonotype with many counts. The V call is TRBV28, the J call TRBJ1-4, with a tentative D call TRBD1 (6 bases). This CDR3 has 15 residues. Germline lookup yields CDR1 MDHEN and CDR2 SYDVKM. V was trimmed by 3 bases and J by 8 bases, leaving 16 bases between them. CDR3 DNA: TGTGCCAGCAGTTTTCCACAGGGAACTAGGGAAAAACTGTTTTTT. Amino acid sequence: CASSFPQGTREKLFF.

This clonotype was observed at least ten times. This rearrangement joins TRBV7-9 to TRBJ1-2, with D hard to call. V was trimmed by 1 base and J by 4 bases, leaving 4 bases between them. The CDR3 has 12 amino acids. CDR1 SEHNR and CDR2 FQNEAQ come from the germline V gene (reference sequence). The CDR3 coding sequence is TGTGCCAGCAGCTTAGAGGCCTATGGCTACACCTTC. Its translation: CASSLEAYGYTF.

This clonotype was detected a few times. V is TRBV7-9 and J is TRBJ2-5, with D possibly being TRBD2 (6 bases). Germline values: CDR1 SEHNR, CDR2 FQNEAQ (reference sequence). The CDR3 length is 15 residues. V was shortened by 0 bases and J by 5 bases, with 13 bases between the two germline ends. The CDR3 region is CASSLAGGSVETQYF. CDR3 bases: TGTGCCAGCAGCTTAGCCGGGGGATCCGTGGAGACCCAGTACTTC.

The chain is built from TRBV4-2 and TRBJ2-5; 9 bases agree with TRBD1. Germline V gene data show CDR1 as LGHNA and CDR2 as YNFKEQ. V shed 5 bases, J shed 4 bases, and the junction held 11 bases outside the gene matches. The CDR3 has 16 amino acids. In DNA, the CDR3 is TGTGCCAGCAGCACACCTGGGACAGGGTCTAGAGAGACCCAGTACTTC. It codes for CASSTPGTGSRETQYF.

There are a few counts of this clonotype. This chain links TRBV28 with TRBJ2-3, with 8 bases aligning to TRBD2. CDR1 is MDHEN and CDR2 is SYDVKM in the germline V gene. The CDR3 consists of 18 residues. V lost 5 bases, J lost 2 bases, and 15 bases stayed unmatched. As DNA, the CDR3 is TGTGCCAGCAGTCGACTCTCGTTGCGGGAGGTGGCCACAGATACGCAGTATTTT. It yields the protein CASSRLSLREVATDTQYF. The full variable domain, completed using reference TRBV28 and TRBJ2-3, is DVKVTQSSRYLVKRTGEKVFLECVQDMDHENMFWYRQDPGLGLRLIYFSYDVKMKEKGDIPEGYSVSREKKERFSLILESASTNQTSMYLCASSRLSLREVATDTQYFGPGTRLTVL.

This clonotype was observed a handful of times. The V gene is TRBV6-1, the J gene TRBJ1-5; the D is unclear. V was pared by 1 base and J by 9 bases, with 10 bases between. Germline lookup yields CDR1 MNHNS and CDR2 SASEGT. This CDR3 comprises 13 residues. The CDR3 here is CASSEEGFRPQHF. CDR3 coding DNA: TGTGCCAGCAGTGAAGAAGGTTTTCGGCCCCAGCATTTT.

This clonotype has only a few counts. The chain combines TRBV29-1 with TRBJ2-5, with 12 bases matching TRBD2. CDR3 size: 15 residues. Trimming took 5 bases from V and 0 from J; bases not matched to a gene: 4. Germline loops: CDR1 SQVTM, CDR2 ANQGSEA. CDR3 region: CSVCGTSGHQETQYF. CDR3 sequence (DNA): TGCAGCGTTTGTGGGACTAGCGGGCACCAAGAGACCCAGTACTTC.

This clonotype was detected many times. V gene TRBV20-1 combines with J gene TRBJ2-1; TRBD2 might be the D (7 bases). With 5 bases removed from V and 5 bases from J, the gap between germline ends came to 28 bases. The CDR3 runs to 18 residues. The V gene's germline CDR1 is DFQATT and CDR2 SNEGSKA (reference sequence). In DNA, the CDR3 is TGCAGTGCTCCCCGGAGGAGGGAGGGGGGTCTAAGAGACAATGAGCAGTTCTTC. Protein sequence: CSAPRRREGGLRDNEQFF.